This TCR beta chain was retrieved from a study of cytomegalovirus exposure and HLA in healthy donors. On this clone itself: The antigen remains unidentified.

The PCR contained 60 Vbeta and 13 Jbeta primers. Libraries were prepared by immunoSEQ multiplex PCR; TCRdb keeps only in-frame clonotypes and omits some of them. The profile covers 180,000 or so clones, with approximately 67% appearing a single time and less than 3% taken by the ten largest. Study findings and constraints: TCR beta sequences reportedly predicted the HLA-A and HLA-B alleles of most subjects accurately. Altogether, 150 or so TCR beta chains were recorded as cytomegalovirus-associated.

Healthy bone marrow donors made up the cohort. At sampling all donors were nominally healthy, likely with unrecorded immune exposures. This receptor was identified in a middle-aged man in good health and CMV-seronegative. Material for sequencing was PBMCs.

In DNA, the CDR3 is TGTGCCAGCAGCGGTACAGGGGGCTACTTCTACAATGAGCAGTTCTTC. Residues: CASSGTGGYFYNEQFF. This chain uses TRBV5-5 with TRBJ2-1; 9 bases match TRBD1. Losses at the gene ends were 4 bases for V and 3 bases for J; bases not matched to a gene: 8. Per germline, CDR1 SGHKS and CDR2 YYEKEE (reference sequence). This CDR3 contains 16 residues.